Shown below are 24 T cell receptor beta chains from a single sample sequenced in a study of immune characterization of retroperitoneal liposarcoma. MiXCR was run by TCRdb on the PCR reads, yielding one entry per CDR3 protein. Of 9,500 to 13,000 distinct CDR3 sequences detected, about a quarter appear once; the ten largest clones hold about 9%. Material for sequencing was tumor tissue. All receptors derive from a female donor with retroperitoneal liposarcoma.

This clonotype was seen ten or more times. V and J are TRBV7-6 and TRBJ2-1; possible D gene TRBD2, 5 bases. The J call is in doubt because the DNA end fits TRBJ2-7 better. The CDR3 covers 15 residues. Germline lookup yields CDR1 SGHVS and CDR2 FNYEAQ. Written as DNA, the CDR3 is TGTGCCAGCAGCTTAGCGGCTAGCCCCTACAATGAGCAGTACTTC. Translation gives CASSLAASPYNEQYF.

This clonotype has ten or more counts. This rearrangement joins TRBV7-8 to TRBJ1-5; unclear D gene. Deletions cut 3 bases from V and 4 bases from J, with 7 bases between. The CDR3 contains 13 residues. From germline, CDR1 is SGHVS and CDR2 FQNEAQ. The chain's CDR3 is CASSFGSNQPQHF. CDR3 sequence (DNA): TGTGCCAGCAGCTTCGGCAGTAATCAGCCCCAGCATTTT.

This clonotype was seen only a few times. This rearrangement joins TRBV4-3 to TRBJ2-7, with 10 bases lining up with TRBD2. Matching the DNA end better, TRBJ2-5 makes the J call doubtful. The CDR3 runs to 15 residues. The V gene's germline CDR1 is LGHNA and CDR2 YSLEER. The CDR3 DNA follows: TGCGCCAGCAGCCAAGATGCTTCTAGCGGGGGGACCCAGTACTTC. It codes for CASSQDASSGGTQYF.

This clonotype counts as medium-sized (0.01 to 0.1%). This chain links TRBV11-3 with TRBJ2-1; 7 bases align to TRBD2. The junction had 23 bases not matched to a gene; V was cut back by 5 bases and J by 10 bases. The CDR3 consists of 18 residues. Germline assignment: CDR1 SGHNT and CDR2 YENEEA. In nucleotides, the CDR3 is TGTGCCAGCAGCCCCGGGGCGGGAGAAGGGACCTTCTCCTACGAGCAGTTCTTC. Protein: CASSPGAGEGTFSYEQFF.

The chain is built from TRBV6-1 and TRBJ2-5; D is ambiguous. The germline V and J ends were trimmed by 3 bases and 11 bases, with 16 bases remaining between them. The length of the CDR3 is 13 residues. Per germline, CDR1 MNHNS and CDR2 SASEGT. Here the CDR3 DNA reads TGTGCCAGCAGTGACGACACCTACAATGAGCAGTACTTC. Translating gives CASSDDTYNEQYF.

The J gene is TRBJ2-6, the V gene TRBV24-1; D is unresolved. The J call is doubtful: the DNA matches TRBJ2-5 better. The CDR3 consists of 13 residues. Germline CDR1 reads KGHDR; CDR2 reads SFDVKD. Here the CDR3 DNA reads TGTGCCACCACCGACAACCACCAAGAGACCCAGTACTTC. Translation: CATTDNHQETQYF.

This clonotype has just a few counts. This CDR3 reads CASSLAEGSSPLHF. The CDR3 bases are TGTGCCAGCAGTTTAGCCGAGGGTTCGTCACCCCTCCACTTT. V usage is TRBV12-3 or TRBV12-4 and J usage is TRBJ1-6; D is undetermined. V was shortened by 0 bases and J by 10 bases, with 10 bases between the two germline ends. The CDR3 sequence is 14 residues long.

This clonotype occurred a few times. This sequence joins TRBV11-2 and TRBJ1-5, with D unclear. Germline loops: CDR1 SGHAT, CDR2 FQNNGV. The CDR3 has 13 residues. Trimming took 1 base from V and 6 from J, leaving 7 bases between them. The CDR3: CASSLVGGQPQHF. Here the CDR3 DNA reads TGTGCCAGCAGCTTAGTAGGAGGTCAGCCCCAGCATTTT.

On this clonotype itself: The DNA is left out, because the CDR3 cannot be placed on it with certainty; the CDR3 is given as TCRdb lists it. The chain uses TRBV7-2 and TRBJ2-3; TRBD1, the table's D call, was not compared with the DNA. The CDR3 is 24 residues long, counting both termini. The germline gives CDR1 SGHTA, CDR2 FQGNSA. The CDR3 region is CASSLRFGPRYEQYFGPGTDTQYF.

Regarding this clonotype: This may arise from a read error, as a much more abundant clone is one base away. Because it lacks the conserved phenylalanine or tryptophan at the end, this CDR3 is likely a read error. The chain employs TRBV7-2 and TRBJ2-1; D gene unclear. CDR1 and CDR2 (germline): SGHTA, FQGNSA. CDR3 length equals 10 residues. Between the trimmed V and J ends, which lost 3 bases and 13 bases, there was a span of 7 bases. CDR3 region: CASSLETQFS. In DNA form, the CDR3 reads TGTGCCAGCAGCTTGGAGACCCAGTTCTCC.

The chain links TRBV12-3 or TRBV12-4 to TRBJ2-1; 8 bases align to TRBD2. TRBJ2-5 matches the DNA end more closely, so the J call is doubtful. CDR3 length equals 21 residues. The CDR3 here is CASSSLGRRGRLASESETQYF. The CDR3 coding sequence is TGTGCCAGCAGTTCACTGGGACGGCGAGGGCGACTAGCGTCAGAATCAGAGACCCAGTACTTC.

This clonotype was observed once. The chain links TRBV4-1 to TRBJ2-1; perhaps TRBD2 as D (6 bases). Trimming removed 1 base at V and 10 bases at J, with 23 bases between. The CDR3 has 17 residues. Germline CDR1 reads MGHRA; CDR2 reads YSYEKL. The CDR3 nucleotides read TGCGCCAGCAGCCAAGTCATCGTTCCGGGGGTACGAAGAGAGCAGTTCTTC. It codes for CASSQVIVPGVRREQFF.

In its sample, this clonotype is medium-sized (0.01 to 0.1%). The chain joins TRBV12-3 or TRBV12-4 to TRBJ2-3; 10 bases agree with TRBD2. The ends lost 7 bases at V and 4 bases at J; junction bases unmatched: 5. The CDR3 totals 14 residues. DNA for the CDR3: TGTGCCAGCAAGGCTAGCGGGAGCGCAGATACGCAGTATTTT. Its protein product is CASKASGSADTQYF.

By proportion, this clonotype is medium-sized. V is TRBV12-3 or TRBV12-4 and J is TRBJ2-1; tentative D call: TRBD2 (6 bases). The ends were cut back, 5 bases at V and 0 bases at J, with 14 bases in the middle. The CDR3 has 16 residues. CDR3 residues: CASSSFSGLSYNEQFF. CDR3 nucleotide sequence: TGTGCCAGCAGTAGCTTTAGCGGCCTCTCCTACAATGAGCAGTTCTTC.

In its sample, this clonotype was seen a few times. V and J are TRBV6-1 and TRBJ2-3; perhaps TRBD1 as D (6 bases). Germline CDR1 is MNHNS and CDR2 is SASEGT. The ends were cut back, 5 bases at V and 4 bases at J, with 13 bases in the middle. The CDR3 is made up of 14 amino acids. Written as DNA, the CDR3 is TGTGCCAGCAGTTTAGGGGGTATCGCAGATACGCAGTATTTT. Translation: CASSLGGIADTQYF.

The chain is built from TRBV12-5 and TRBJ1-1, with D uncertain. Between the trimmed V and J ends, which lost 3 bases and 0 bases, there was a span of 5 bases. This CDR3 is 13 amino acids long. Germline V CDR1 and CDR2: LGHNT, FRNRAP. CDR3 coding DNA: TGTGCTAGTGGTTTCGACGTGAACACTGAAGCTTTCTTT. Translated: CASGFDVNTEAFF.

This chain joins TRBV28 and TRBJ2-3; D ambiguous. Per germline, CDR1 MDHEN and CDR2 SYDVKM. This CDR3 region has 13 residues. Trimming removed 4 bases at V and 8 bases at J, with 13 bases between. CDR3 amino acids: CASSSRVIGTQYF. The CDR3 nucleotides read TGTGCCAGCAGTTCAAGGGTGATCGGTACGCAGTATTTT.

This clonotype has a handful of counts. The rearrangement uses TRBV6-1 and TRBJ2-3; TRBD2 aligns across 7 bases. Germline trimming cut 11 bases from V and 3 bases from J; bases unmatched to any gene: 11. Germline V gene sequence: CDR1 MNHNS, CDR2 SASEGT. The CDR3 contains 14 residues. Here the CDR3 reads CAYKLGRETDTQYF. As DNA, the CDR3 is TGTGCCTACAAGCTAGGGCGGGAGACAGATACGCAGTATTTT.

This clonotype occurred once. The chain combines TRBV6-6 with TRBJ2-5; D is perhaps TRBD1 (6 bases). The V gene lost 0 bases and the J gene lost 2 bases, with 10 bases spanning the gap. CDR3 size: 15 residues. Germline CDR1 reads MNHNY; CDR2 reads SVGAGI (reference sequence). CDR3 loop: CASSYSGRGQETQYF. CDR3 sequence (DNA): TGTGCCAGCAGTTACTCGGGAAGGGGGCAAGAGACCCAGTACTTC.

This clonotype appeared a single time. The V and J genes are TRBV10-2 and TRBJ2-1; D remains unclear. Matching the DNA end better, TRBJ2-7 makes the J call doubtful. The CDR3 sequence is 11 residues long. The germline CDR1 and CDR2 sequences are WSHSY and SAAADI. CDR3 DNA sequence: TGCGCCAGCAGTACTCTAAGCGAGCAGTACTTC. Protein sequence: CASSTLSEQYF.

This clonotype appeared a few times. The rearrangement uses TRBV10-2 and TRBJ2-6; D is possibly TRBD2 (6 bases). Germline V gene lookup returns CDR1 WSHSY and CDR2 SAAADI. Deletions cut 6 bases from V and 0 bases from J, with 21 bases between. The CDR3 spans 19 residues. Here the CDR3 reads CASRGGFGGVSSGANVLTF. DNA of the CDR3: TGCGCCAGCAGAGGAGGTTTTGGCGGGGTTAGCTCTGGGGCCAACGTCCTGACTTTC.

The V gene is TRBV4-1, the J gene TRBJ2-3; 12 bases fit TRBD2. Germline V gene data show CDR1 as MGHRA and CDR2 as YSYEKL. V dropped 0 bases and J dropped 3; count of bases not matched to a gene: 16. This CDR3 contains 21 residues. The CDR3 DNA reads TGCGCCAGCAGCCAAGATCATTTGCCTTCTAGCGGGAGGGCCGAGACAGATACGCAGTATTTT. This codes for CASSQDHLPSSGRAETDTQYF.

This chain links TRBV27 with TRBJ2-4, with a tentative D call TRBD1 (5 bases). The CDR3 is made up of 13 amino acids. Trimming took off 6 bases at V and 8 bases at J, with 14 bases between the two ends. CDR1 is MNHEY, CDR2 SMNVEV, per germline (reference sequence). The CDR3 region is CASRAQGRDIQYF. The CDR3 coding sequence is TGTGCCAGCAGGGCGCAGGGAAGGGACATTCAGTACTTC.

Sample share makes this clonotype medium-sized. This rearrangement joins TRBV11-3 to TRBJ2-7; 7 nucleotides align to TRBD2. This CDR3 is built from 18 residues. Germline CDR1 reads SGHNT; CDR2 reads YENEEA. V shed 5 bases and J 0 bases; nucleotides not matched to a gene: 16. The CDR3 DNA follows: TGTGCCAGCAGCCCCGGGGCGGGAGAAGGGACCTTCTCCTACGAGCAGTACTTC. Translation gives CASSPGAGEGTFSYEQYF.